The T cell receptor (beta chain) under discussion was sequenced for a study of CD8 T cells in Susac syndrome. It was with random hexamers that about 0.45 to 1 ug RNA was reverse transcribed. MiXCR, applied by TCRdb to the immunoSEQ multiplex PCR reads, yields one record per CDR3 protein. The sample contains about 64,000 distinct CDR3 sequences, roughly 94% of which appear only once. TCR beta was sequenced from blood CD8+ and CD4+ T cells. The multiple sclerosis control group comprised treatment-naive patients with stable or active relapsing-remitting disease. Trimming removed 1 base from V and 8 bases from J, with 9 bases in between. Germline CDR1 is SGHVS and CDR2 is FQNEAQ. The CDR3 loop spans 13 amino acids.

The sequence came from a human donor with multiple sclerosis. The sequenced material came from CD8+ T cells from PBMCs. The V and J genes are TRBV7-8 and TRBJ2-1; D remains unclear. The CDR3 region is CASSLGSFYEQFF. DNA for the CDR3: TGTGCCAGCAGCTTAGGGTCGTTCTATGAGCAGTTCTTC.